Listed below are T cell receptor beta chains from one sample, sequenced in a study of blood T cell repertoires in COVID-19. The assay was immunoSEQ multiplex PCR, and TCRdb's table has in-frame clones only and misses some. The sample consists of about 140,000 clones, roughly 80% of them appearing once. Material for sequencing was peripheral blood. The source of these receptors is a woman older than 75 with acute or convalescent COVID-19. Both conserved end residues are part of each CDR3. The D gene is left open where the match is weak. Only part of the rows carry a size: once, few, many, or a class if the clone is expanded.

abundance: NA; j_gene: TRBJ1-6; v_gene: TRBV2; d_gene: NA; CDR3nt: TGTGCCAGCAGTCACCAGGTGCTAGGGGCGGCTTCACCCCTCCACTTT; CDR3aa: CASSHQVLGAASPLHF
abundance: NA; j_gene: TRBJ2-3; v_gene: TRBV5-1; d_gene: NA; CDR3nt: TGCGCCAGCATCTCTGGGACTTTCGGGGGTACGCAGTATTTT; CDR3aa: CASISGTFGGTQYF
abundance: NA; j_gene: TRBJ1-2; v_gene: TRBV7-8; d_gene: NA; CDR3nt: TGTGCCAGCAGCTCGCTCCGGGGGGCGACTAACTATGGCTACACCTTC; CDR3aa: CASSSLRGATNYGYTF
abundance: few; j_gene: TRBJ2-7; v_gene: TRBV5-4; d_gene: TRBD2; CDR3nt: TGTGCCAGCAGCCAAACGGGGGGGGCAGATCCCTACGAGCAGTACTTC; CDR3aa: CASSQTGGADPYEQYF
abundance: NA; j_gene: TRBJ1-2; v_gene: TRBV7-2; d_gene: NA; CDR3nt: TGTGCCAGCAGCACGGACAGACGCCTTGGCTACACCTTC; CDR3aa: CASSTDRRLGYTF
abundance: NA; j_gene: TRBJ2-7; v_gene: TRBV7-8; d_gene: TRBD1; CDR3nt: TGTGCCAGCAGCCAACGGGACAGGGGAAGGTACGAGCAGTACTTC; CDR3aa: CASSQRDRGRYEQYF
abundance: NA; j_gene: TRBJ2-4; v_gene: TRBV14; d_gene: TRBD1; CDR3nt: TGTGCCAGCAGCCACTTACCTTGGACAGGGGGCATGAAAAACATTCAGTACTTC; CDR3aa: CASSHLPWTGGMKNIQYF
abundance: NA; j_gene: TRBJ2-5; v_gene: TRBV4-1; d_gene: NA; CDR3nt: TGCGCCAGCAGCCAATCAAGACTAGTTCAAGAGACCCAGTACTTC; CDR3aa: CASSQSRLVQETQYF
abundance: NA; j_gene: TRBJ1-4; v_gene: TRBV15; d_gene: TRBD1; CDR3nt: TGTGCCACCAGCAGAGACAAAAGACAGGGTGAACTGTTTTTT; CDR3aa: CATSRDKRQGELFF
abundance: NA; j_gene: TRBJ2-3; v_gene: TRBV19; d_gene: NA; CDR3nt: TGTGCCAGTAGTCTTTCGGGATACACAGATACGCAGTATTTT; CDR3aa: CASSLSGYTDTQYF
abundance: NA; j_gene: TRBJ2-3; v_gene: TRBV28; d_gene: TRBD2; CDR3nt: TGTGCCAGCAGCTGGACTAGCGGGGGCTCCACAGATACGCAGTATTTT; CDR3aa: CASSWTSGGSTDTQYF
abundance: once; j_gene: TRBJ2-7; v_gene: TRBV10-3; d_gene: NA; CDR3nt: TGTGCCATCAGTGACCATGGGAGTTTTAAGGGCTACGAGCAGTACTTC; CDR3aa: CAISDHGSFKGYEQYF
abundance: NA; j_gene: TRBJ2-5; v_gene: TRBV7-3; d_gene: NA; CDR3nt: TGTGCCAGCAGCTTCGGGGTCCAAGAGACCCAGTACTTC; CDR3aa: CASSFGVQETQYF
abundance: few; j_gene: TRBJ1-5; v_gene: TRBV12-3/TRBV12-4; d_gene: NA; CDR3nt: TGTGCCAGCAGTTTGACATTCCCCCAGCCCCAGCATTTT; CDR3aa: CASSLTFPQPQHF
abundance: NA; j_gene: TRBJ1-5; v_gene: TRBV19; d_gene: TRBD1; CDR3nt: TGTGCCAGTAGCCTGGACAGGGGAGGCAATCAGCCCCAGCATTTT; CDR3aa: CASSLDRGGNQPQHF
abundance: NA; j_gene: TRBJ1-1; v_gene: TRBV30; d_gene: NA; CDR3nt: TGTGCCTGGTGTCCTAATATCCTGATGAACACTGAAGCTTTCTTT; CDR3aa: CAWCPNILMNTEAFF
abundance: NA; j_gene: TRBJ2-5; v_gene: TRBV7-2; d_gene: TRBD2; CDR3nt: TGTGCCAGCAGCCCGCGGACTAGCGGGAGTCGAGAGACCCAGTACTTC; CDR3aa: CASSPRTSGSRETQYF
abundance: few; j_gene: TRBJ2-2; v_gene: TRBV14; d_gene: TRBD1; CDR3nt: TGTGCCAGCAGCCCGAGAAGAGGGGGCTACACCGGGGAGCTGTTTTTT; CDR3aa: CASSPRRGGYTGELFF
abundance: NA; j_gene: TRBJ2-3; v_gene: TRBV11-3; d_gene: NA; CDR3nt: TGTGCCAGCAGCTTATCTAGCGTCTCAGATACGCAGTATTTT; CDR3aa: CASSLSSVSDTQYF
abundance: NA; j_gene: TRBJ1-3; v_gene: TRBV7-2; d_gene: NA; CDR3nt: TGTGCCAGCAGCTTGCAGGGGATGGCTGGAAACACCATATATTTT; CDR3aa: CASSLQGMAGNTIYF
abundance: few; j_gene: TRBJ1-2; v_gene: TRBV6-5; d_gene: TRBD1; CDR3nt: TGTGCCAGCAGTTACTCGACAGGGGGCTACTATGGCTACACCTTC; CDR3aa: CASSYSTGGYYGYTF
abundance: NA; j_gene: TRBJ2-1; v_gene: TRBV24-1; d_gene: NA; CDR3nt: TGTGCCACCAGTGATTTTAGAGGGCAGTACAATGAGCAGTTCTTC; CDR3aa: CATSDFRGQYNEQFF
abundance: NA; j_gene: TRBJ1-1; v_gene: TRBV7-9; d_gene: NA; CDR3nt: TGTGCCAGCAGCTTTGACAGTAACCAGAGGACCTTT; CDR3aa: CASSFDSNQRTF
abundance: NA; j_gene: TRBJ1-2; v_gene: TRBV7-3; d_gene: TRBD1; CDR3nt: TGTGCCAGCAGCTTAAACCCCGGGACAGGGGATGGCTACACCTTC; CDR3aa: CASSLNPGTGDGYTF
abundance: few; j_gene: TRBJ2-3; v_gene: TRBV7-9; d_gene: TRBD2; CDR3nt: TGTGCCAGCAGCTTACGGACTAGCGGGATAGATACGCAGTATTTT; CDR3aa: CASSLRTSGIDTQYF
abundance: NA; j_gene: TRBJ2-3; v_gene: TRBV9; d_gene: NA; CDR3nt: TGTGCCAGCAGCGCGCACCCTCTAGCGCCCGATACGCAGTATTTT; CDR3aa: CASSAHPLAPDTQYF
abundance: NA; j_gene: TRBJ2-7; v_gene: TRBV10-2; d_gene: TRBD2; CDR3nt: TGCGCCAGCAGGCCTAGCGGGAGCTTGTACGAGCAGTACTTC; CDR3aa: CASRPSGSLYEQYF
abundance: NA; j_gene: TRBJ2-1; v_gene: TRBV5-1; d_gene: NA; CDR3nt: TGCGCCACCCGGGGGGCCCCCTACAATGAGCAGTTCTTC; CDR3aa: CATRGAPYNEQFF
abundance: NA; j_gene: TRBJ2-7; v_gene: TRBV27; d_gene: NA; CDR3nt: TGTGCCAGCAGGGCAGAACACCATAAAAACTACGAGCAGTACTTC; CDR3aa: CASRAEHHKNYEQYF
abundance: NA; j_gene: TRBJ1-1; v_gene: TRBV5-1; d_gene: NA; CDR3nt: TGCGCCAGCAGCTTGGTTCTTGGGGCAGGGGTTCTGACTGAAGCTTTCTTT; CDR3aa: CASSLVLGAGVLTEAFF
abundance: NA; j_gene: TRBJ2-7; v_gene: TRBV7-2; d_gene: NA; CDR3nt: TGTGCCAGCAGCTGGGGGGGCGGCGGGGACGAGCAGTACTTC; CDR3aa: CASSWGGGGDEQYF
abundance: NA; j_gene: TRBJ2-1; v_gene: TRBV27; d_gene: TRBD2; CDR3nt: TGTGCCAGCAAACCTGGGACTAGGTTCAATGAGCAGTTCTTC; CDR3aa: CASKPGTRFNEQFF
abundance: NA; j_gene: TRBJ1-2; v_gene: TRBV19; d_gene: NA; CDR3nt: TGTGCCAGTACTAGCAGGTCCTATGGCTACACCTTC; CDR3aa: CASTSRSYGYTF
abundance: NA; j_gene: TRBJ1-5; v_gene: TRBV12-3/TRBV12-4; d_gene: NA; CDR3nt: TGTGCCAGCAGTTATGGAGGGAAACAGCCCCAGCATTTT; CDR3aa: CASSYGGKQPQHF
abundance: few; j_gene: TRBJ2-4; v_gene: TRBV27; d_gene: TRBD2; CDR3nt: TGTGCCAGCAGTTTCGTGGCTAGCGGGGGGGCAGGCGGCATTCAGTACTTC; CDR3aa: CASSFVASGGAGGIQYF
abundance: once; j_gene: TRBJ2-1; v_gene: TRBV18; d_gene: TRBD1; CDR3nt: TGTGCCAGCTCACGGGCCCCGGGACAGGGACCCAATGAGCAGTTCTTC; CDR3aa: CASSRAPGQGPNEQFF
abundance: NA; j_gene: TRBJ1-6; v_gene: TRBV6-5; d_gene: TRBD1; CDR3nt: TGTGCCAGCAGTAAGGGACAGATTAATTCACCCCTCCACTTT; CDR3aa: CASSKGQINSPLHF
abundance: NA; j_gene: TRBJ2-1; v_gene: TRBV24-1; d_gene: TRBD2; CDR3nt: TGTGCCACCAGCTTACTTTCGACTAGCGGGAGAAATGAGCAGTTCTTC; CDR3aa: CATSLLSTSGRNEQFF